A single sample is the source of the 26 T cell receptor beta chains below, sequenced in a study of T cells in Graves' hyperthyroidism and ophthalmopathy. Amplified TCR beta CDR3 regions came from RNA transcripts. In the first-round RT-PCR of the TCR CDR3, the HTBI primer set was used. TCRdb independently ran MiXCR on the multiplex PCR reads; one entry per CDR3 protein. In the table there are a few hundred thousand distinct CDR3 sequences, roughly 46% of which are singletons. Material for sequencing was peripheral blood or thyroid tissue (not recorded which). The receptor source for this set is a woman younger than 30 with Graves' hyperthyroidism.

The rearrangement uses TRBV10-2 and TRBJ2-5; 10 bases agree with TRBD1. Germline assignment: CDR1 WSHSY and CDR2 SAAADI. The CDR3 is 15 amino acids. The V gene end was trimmed by 0 bases and the J gene end by 4 bases; junction bases not matched to a gene: 2. This CDR3 reads CASSESDRGRETQYF. In nucleotides, the CDR3 is TGCGCCAGCAGTGAGTCGGACAGGGGGAGAGAGACCCAGTACTTC.

The chain employs TRBV7-3 and TRBJ1-3; D not resolved. CDR3 length equals 16 residues. V was pared by 5 bases and J by 4 bases, with 18 bases between. Germline values: CDR1 SGHTA, CDR2 FQGTGA. As DNA, the CDR3 is TGTGCCAGCAGCCAAACCGGTGGCAGGAAGGGAAACACCATATATTTT. Its protein product is CASSQTGGRKGNTIYF.

This clonotype was seen at least ten times. This chain joins TRBV7-9 and TRBJ1-1; a possible D gene is TRBD1 (5 bases). This CDR3 is built from 18 residues. Germline CDR1 and CDR2: SEHNR and FQNEAQ (reference sequence). The germline V and J ends were trimmed by 1 base and 0 bases, with 18 bases remaining between them. CDR3 loop: CASSLGIVRDSMNTEAFF. The CDR3 DNA sequence: TGTGCCAGCAGCTTAGGAATCGTCAGGGATTCTATGAACACTGAAGCTTTCTTT.

The chain combines TRBV7-2 with TRBJ1-2; D unresolved. The V end lost 0 bases, the J end lost 4 bases, and 9 bases lay between the germline ends. Germline V gene sequence: CDR1 SGHTA, CDR2 FQGNSA. The CDR3 runs to 14 residues. CDR3 sequence (DNA): TGTGCCAGCAGCTTAGCGGCAGAGACCTATGGCTACACCTTC. It is translated as CASSLAAETYGYTF.

This clonotype was detected many times. This sequence joins TRBV5-1 and TRBJ2-6; D possibly corresponds to TRBD1 (5 bases). The germline V gene has CDR1 SGHRS and CDR2 YFSETQ. CDR3 length equals 15 residues. Trimming removed 1 base at V and 3 bases at J, with 8 bases between. CDR3: CASSLPRDGANVLTF. CDR3 coding DNA: TGCGCCAGCAGCTTGCCCAGGGATGGGGCCAACGTCCTGACTTTC.

The V gene is TRBV7-6, the J gene TRBJ1-3, with TRBD1 identical over 8 bases. The last part of the DNA fits TRBJ2-3 better; the J call may be wrong. The CDR3 has 17 residues. Germline V gene sequence: CDR1 SGHVS, CDR2 FNYEAQ. The CDR3 sequence: CASSLRRTGRNTDTQYF. CDR3 DNA: TGTGCCAGCAGCTTAAGAAGGACAGGGCGGAACACAGATACGCAGTATTTT.

The rearrangement links TRBV10-3 to TRBJ2-3; 7 bases align to TRBD1. The CDR3 runs 16 residues. Germline-derived CDR1 and CDR2 are ENHRY and SYGVKD. Trimming at V came to 7 bases and at J to 5 bases, leaving 15 bases not matched to a gene. Here the CDR3 reads CAIKTSTGLRGDTQYF. The CDR3 bases are TGTGCCATCAAGACCTCGACAGGGCTCAGGGGAGATACGCAGTATTTT.

This rearrangement joins TRBV15 to TRBJ1-2; 7 nucleotides line up with TRBD1. The CDR3 extends over 20 amino acids. Germline V gene sequence: CDR1 LNHNV, CDR2 YYDKDF (reference sequence). V was pared by 3 bases and J by 3 bases, with 22 bases of the junction left unmatched. The CDR3 loop is CATSSSRTILTGSYDYGYTF. CDR3 sequence (DNA): TGTGCCACCAGCAGCTCCCGCACTATCCTGACAGGGTCGTACGACTATGGCTACACCTTC.

In this sample, this clonotype turned up many times. The chain has TRBV2 and TRBJ1-6; D is uncertain. Trimming shortened V by 4 bases and J by 6 bases, and 7 bases separated the two germline ends. Germline V CDR1 and CDR2: SNHLY, FYNNEI. The CDR3 is 13 amino acids. The CDR3 coding sequence is TGTGCCAGCAGTGGGGAGTTTAATTCACCCCTCCACTTT. Amino acid sequence: CASSGEFNSPLHF.

V usage is TRBV20-1 and J usage is TRBJ1-6, with TRBD1 as a possible D gene (6 bases). Trimming left V 6 bases short and J 7 bases short, with 19 bases between. CDR3 length equals 15 residues. CDR1 and CDR2 (germline): DFQATT, SNEGSKA (reference sequence). This chain's CDR3 is CSASRPAGENSPLHF. The CDR3 region has the DNA TGCAGTGCCAGCAGGCCAGCAGGGGAGAATTCACCCCTCCACTTT.

The table lists this clonotype with many counts. The chain has TRBV12-3 or TRBV12-4 and TRBJ1-5; D ambiguous. V lost 7 bases and J 1 base, leaving 17 bases between the germline ends. The CDR3 sequence is 16 residues long. DNA for the CDR3: TGTGCCAGCACCCCAACGGGGAGAGGAAGCAATCAGCCCCAGCATTTT. Translating gives CASTPTGRGSNQPQHF.

This clonotype came up many times. The CDR3 nucleotides read TGTGCCAGCAGTGAAAGTCGGGGCCAAGAGACCCAGTACTTC. Its translation: CASSESRGQETQYF. The chain combines TRBV2 with TRBJ2-5; tentatively, D is TRBD2 (5 bases). The V and J ends lost 2 bases and 1 base respectively, with 8 bases between them. The germline gives CDR1 SNHLY, CDR2 FYNNEI. The CDR3 is 14 amino acids.

The J gene is TRBJ2-5, the V gene TRBV24-1; 9 positions agree with TRBD2. The V gene end was trimmed by 5 bases and the J gene end by 3 bases; junction bases not matched to a gene: 3. CDR1 KGHDR and CDR2 SFDVKD come from the germline V gene. This CDR3 is 14 amino acids long. The CDR3 sequence: CATSAASGEETQYF. Written as DNA, the CDR3 is TGTGCCACCAGTGCGGCTAGCGGGGAAGAGACCCAGTACTTC.

The rearrangement joins TRBV5-1 to TRBJ2-7; 11 bases are a match to TRBD2. The J call is uncertain, as TRBJ2-1 better fits the DNA end. The CDR3 contains 15 residues. The germline CDR1 and CDR2 sequences are SGHRS and YFSETQ. The CDR3 loop reads CASSLLTSGIGEQFF. As DNA, the CDR3 is TGCGCCAGCAGCTTGTTGACTAGCGGGATAGGGGAGCAGTTCTTC.

This clonotype was detected a few times. The V and J genes are TRBV7-3 and TRBJ1-1, with D unresolved. The CDR3 contains 12 residues. Germline values: CDR1 SGHTA, CDR2 FQGTGA. The ends were cut back, 4 bases at V and 14 bases at J, with 17 bases in the middle. The CDR3 bases are TGTGCCAGCAGCTCGTCCTCCGGTGAGCAGTTCTTT. Translating it yields CASSSSSGEQFF.

This clonotype was seen just once. The genes are TRBV12-3 or TRBV12-4 and TRBJ1-1, with a possible D match to TRBD1 (6 bases). Trimming took off 6 bases at V and 2 bases at J, with 13 bases between the two ends. This CDR3 spans 14 amino acids. In DNA form, the CDR3 reads TGTGCCAGCAGACATGGACAGACTAACACTGAAGCTTTCTTT. It is translated as CASRHGQTNTEAFF.

This chain connects TRBV10-3 to TRBJ2-2; D gene unclear. From germline, CDR1 is ENHRY and CDR2 SYGVKD. The CDR3 has 14 amino acids. V was trimmed by 2 bases and J by 3 bases, leaving 7 bases between them. CDR3 in amino acids: CAISERWDTGELFF. As DNA, the CDR3 is TGTGCCATCAGTGAGCGGTGGGACACCGGGGAGCTGTTTTTT.

The sample holds one count of this clonotype. This chain links TRBV20-1 with TRBJ2-7, with 8 bases lining up with TRBD2. Germline CDR1 and CDR2: DFQATT and SNEGSKA (reference sequence). The CDR3 runs 15 residues. CDR3 protein: CSARIRGGLAGPKVV. Here the CDR3 DNA reads TGCAGTGCTAGAATTCGGGGGGGGCTAGCGGGCCCCAAAGTGGTC.

This clonotype occurred many times. This rearrangement joins TRBV10-3 to TRBJ2-7; possibly TRBD2 for D (6 bases). V was clipped by 7 bases and J by 4 bases, with 14 bases between them. CDR1 and CDR2 (germline): ENHRY, SYGVKD. The CDR3 covers 13 residues. This CDR3 reads CAITTSGLYEQYF. The CDR3 DNA follows: TGTGCCATCACGACCTCGGGACTTTACGAGCAGTACTTC.

This clonotype was recorded many times. The chain uses TRBV5-1 and TRBJ2-5, with 7 bases aligning to TRBD1. The CDR3 sequence is 15 residues long. V shed 2 bases and J 3 bases; nucleotides not matched to a gene: 7. The germline V gene encodes CDR1 SGHRS and CDR2 YFSETQ. DNA for the CDR3: TGCGCCAGCAGCTTTCGACAGGGATTCGAAGAGACCCAGTACTTC. This gives the protein CASSFRQGFEETQYF.

This clonotype was counted at least ten times. This sequence joins TRBV7-2 and TRBJ2-3; TRBD1 might be the D (5 bases). The germline V and J ends were trimmed by 7 bases and 2 bases, with 16 bases remaining between them. Germline-derived CDR1 and CDR2 are SGHTA and FQGNSA. CDR3 size: 15 residues. As DNA, the CDR3 is TGTGCCAGCAAACCACAGTCAGGGCCCACAGATACGCAGTATTTT. The encoded protein is CASKPQSGPTDTQYF.

The sample holds a few counts of this clonotype. This chain uses TRBV10-3 with TRBJ2-7, with D possibly matching TRBD1 (5 bases). The length of the CDR3 is 14 residues. Trimming left V 0 bases short and J 2 bases short, with 8 bases between. Germline CDR1 is ENHRY and CDR2 is SYGVKD. The CDR3 nucleotides are TGTGCCATCAGTGAGTCGGGGCAGGCCTACGAGCAGTACTTC. Protein product: CAISESGQAYEQYF.

The V call is TRBV11-2, the J call TRBJ2-6; TRBD2 matches at 12 bases. Germline V gives CDR1 SGHAT, CDR2 FQNNGV. Trimming took 4 bases from V and 1 from J; bases not matched to a gene: 5. This CDR3 has 18 residues. This CDR3 is CASSWTGTSGSGANVLTF. CDR3 in DNA: TGTGCCAGCAGCTGGACAGGGACTAGCGGGTCTGGGGCCAACGTCCTGACTTTC.

CDR3: CSAREASTEAFF. CDR3 sequence (DNA): TGCAGTGCTAGAGAGGCTAGCACTGAAGCTTTCTTT. V usage is TRBV20-1 and J usage is TRBJ1-1, with D hard to call. Germline V gene data show CDR1 as DFQATT and CDR2 as SNEGSKA (reference sequence). Trimming stripped 0 bases from V and 4 bases from J, with 6 bases between. The CDR3 runs 12 residues.

In the case of this clonotype: With a much larger clone just one base away, this may be a read error. The chain uses TRBV30 and TRBJ2-5; possibly TRBD2 for D (5 bases). With 4 bases removed from V and 4 bases from J, the gap between germline ends came to 13 bases. This CDR3 has 13 residues. The germline gives CDR1 GTSNPN, CDR2 SVGIG (reference sequence). The CDR3: CAWTTGIAETQYF. Here the CDR3 DNA reads TGTGCCTGGACGACGGGAATTGCAGAGACCCAGTACTTC.

V and J are TRBV20-1 and TRBJ2-7; the D is unclear. V lost 5 bases and J 7 bases, leaving 12 bases between the germline ends. This CDR3 has 11 amino acids. Germline CDR1 DFQATT, CDR2 SNEGSKA (reference sequence). The CDR3 sequence: CSAPGHNEQYF. The CDR3 DNA follows: TGCAGTGCTCCTGGCCACAATGAGCAGTACTTC.